This T cell receptor beta chain was sequenced in a study of blood T cell repertoires in COVID-19. Across the whole study: From the United States, Italy and Spain came samples of acute and convalescent COVID-19. PBMCs, B-cell-depleted T cells, or T cells were the source of the cDNA or gDNA that made up the material.

In the original processing: Amplifying reference gene primers gave estimates of nucleated cell counts. Repertoires were generated with immunoSEQ multiplex PCR, while TCRdb's copy carries only in-frame clones and drops some. The V and J calls and clone size come from that table; D and trimming were worked out from the DNA. Of over 100,000 clones in the sample, 85% to 90% were seen once. This clone was counted ten times or more. The source of this sequence is a human donor in a cohort sampled during active COVID-19. Sequencing used peripheral blood.

The CDR3 nucleotides are TGTGCCAGCACCCTAAGAGAATCCGGGACAGGACATGGCTACACCTTC. It specifies CASTLRESGTGHGYTF. The chain is built from TRBV3-1 (or the pseudogene TRBV3-2) and TRBJ1-2, with 8 bases matching TRBD1. CDR1 LGHDT and CDR2 YNNKEL come from the germline V gene (reference sequence). V trimming: 7 bases; J trimming: 6 bases; junction bases outside the gene matches: 16. CDR3 length: 16 amino acids.